The following is a T cell receptor (beta chain) sequence with its context. The data derive from a study of blood T cell repertoires in COVID-19. CDR3 length: 15 amino acids. V gave up 8 bases and J gave up 2 bases; unmatched junction bases: 7. The germline CDR1 and CDR2 sequences are ENHRY and SYGVKD. The table came from immunoSEQ multiplex PCR; TCRdb's copy has only in-frame clones and leaves some out. Among about 170,000 clones listed, roughly 80% were seen once. The sequence was obtained from an elderly woman with COVID-19, enrolled during active disease. Input material: peripheral blood. The rearrangement joins TRBV10-3 to TRBJ2-3, with 10 bases lining up with TRBD2. CDR3 nucleotides: TGTGCCATCGCCACAACTAGCGGGGACACAGATACGCAGTATTTT. As protein: CAIATTSGDTDTQYF.